This entry lists 26 T cell receptor beta chains sequenced from one sample in a study of Ad26.COV2.S vaccination and SARS-CoV-2 variants. The repertoire was sequenced with immunoSEQ multiplex PCR; TCRdb's copy has only in-frame clones and lacks some. The sample records hundreds of thousands of clones, 75% to 95% being singletons. The treatment is: 15 to 20 received Ad26.COV2.S at low or high dose, single or two shots; five or six received placebo; per-sample allocation not given. Day 63 after the first injection of vaccine or placebo was the sampling time. The source material was peripheral blood, sampled in a trial of Ad26.COV2.S vaccine versus placebo. These receptors originate from a person between 18 and 60 years old who received the Ad26.COV2.S COVID-19 vaccine or a placebo.

This rearrangement joins TRBV6-5 to TRBJ2-5; 10 bases map to TRBD2. The V gene end was trimmed by 6 bases and the J gene end by 2 bases; junction bases not matched to a gene: 6. The CDR3 runs 15 residues. Germline assignment: CDR1 MNHEY and CDR2 SVGAGI. The CDR3, as DNA: TGTGCCAGCAGGCTATCTAGCGGGAGACAAGAGACCCAGTACTTC. Its translation is CASRLSSGRQETQYF.

The chain links TRBV27 to TRBJ2-7, with D uncertain. The CDR3 runs 11 residues. V lost 7 bases and J lost 3, with 7 bases in between. Per the germline V gene, CDR1 is MNHEY and CDR2 is SMNVEV (reference sequence). DNA of the CDR3: TGTGCCAGCACCGGCGGCTACGAGCAGTACTTC. Translating it yields CASTGGYEQYF.

V and J are TRBV2 and TRBJ2-7; no reliable D call. Per germline, CDR1 SNHLY and CDR2 FYNNEI. The CDR3 covers 13 residues. Trimming shortened V by 7 bases and J by 2 bases, and 12 bases separated the two germline ends. The CDR3 sequence: CASTSRLAYEQYF. Here the CDR3 DNA reads TGTGCCAGCACCAGCCGGCTAGCCTACGAGCAGTACTTC. Supplemented by reference TRBV2 and TRBJ2-7, the full variable domain reads EPEVTQTPSHQVTQMGQEVILRCVPISNHLYFYWYRQILGQKVEFLVSFYNNEISEKSEIFDDQFSVERPDGSNFTLKIRSTKLEDSAMYFCASTSRLAYEQYFGPGTRLTVT.

The V call is TRBV5-1, the J call TRBJ2-5, with 7 bases identical to TRBD1. This CDR3 has 15 residues. V trimming: 1 base; J trimming: 2 bases; junction bases outside the gene matches: 5. CDR1 and CDR2 from the germline V gene are SGHRS and YFSETQ. The CDR3 sequence: CASSLLGGWQETQYF. The CDR3 nucleotides are TGCGCCAGCAGCTTGTTAGGGGGCTGGCAAGAGACCCAGTACTTC.

The V and J genes are TRBV6-6 and TRBJ1-2; D perhaps matches TRBD1 (6 bases). CDR1 MNHNY and CDR2 SVGAGI come from the germline V gene (reference sequence). The CDR3 is made up of 13 amino acids. V lost 4 bases and J lost 2, with 8 bases in between. The CDR3 sequence is CASSFTGNYGYTF. CDR3 sequence (DNA): TGTGCCAGCAGTTTCACAGGGAACTATGGCTACACCTTC.

The chain recombines TRBV4-3 with TRBJ1-2; perhaps TRBD1 as D (6 bases). Trimming stripped 0 bases from V and 6 bases from J, with 23 bases between. Looked up from germline, CDR1 is LGHNA and CDR2 is YSLEER. The CDR3 covers 18 residues. For the CDR3, the DNA is TGCGCCAGCAGCCAAGAAGTCGGGGGGCGCTTAGTAAAGAATGGCTACACCTTC. This translates into CASSQEVGGRLVKNGYTF.

The gene calls are TRBV29-1 and TRBJ2-3; 8 positions agree with TRBD2. The trim removed 5 bases at V and 1 base at J, leaving 8 bases unmatched. The CDR3 runs 15 residues. Germline V CDR1 and CDR2: SQVTM, ANQGSEA. DNA for the CDR3: TGCAGCGTTTACTCCCCGGGAGGGCGCACAGATACGCAGTATTTT. It yields the protein CSVYSPGGRTDTQYF.

This sequence joins TRBV30 and TRBJ1-4, with D possibly matching TRBD1 (5 bases). The CDR3 length is 15 residues. The V end was cut by 0 bases, the J end by 0 bases, with 8 bases between. The germline gives CDR1 GTSNPN, CDR2 SVGIG (reference sequence). CDR3 nucleotides: TGTGCCTGGAGTGTAGACAGCGCAACTAATGAAAAACTGTTTTTT. Protein: CAWSVDSATNEKLFF. The whole variable domain, filled in from reference TRBV30 and TRBJ1-4, reads SQTIHQWPATLVQPVGSPLSLECTVEGTSNPNLYWYRQAAGRGLQLLFYSVGIGQISSEVPQNLSASRPQDRQFILSSKKLLLSDSGFYLCAWSVDSATNEKLFFGSGTQLSVL.

With regard to this clone: The sample holds other DNA sequences that translate to the same CDR3. J is TRBJ1-6 and V is TRBV3-1 (or the pseudogene TRBV3-2), with TRBD1 identical over 8 bases. Germline CDR1 reads LGHDT; CDR2 reads YNNKEL (reference sequence). V gave up 4 bases and J gave up 8 bases; unmatched junction bases: 4. The CDR3 totals 14 residues. CDR3 nucleotides: TGTGCCAGCAGCCGGACAGGGTCGGATTCACCCCTCCACTTT. This codes for CASSRTGSDSPLHF.

J is TRBJ2-7 and V is TRBV29-1, with TRBD2 matching 11 bases. Germline assignment: CDR1 SQVTM and CDR2 ANQGSEA. Trimming cost V 6 bases and J 7 bases; bases outside gene matches: 11. The CDR3 covers 14 residues. DNA for the CDR3: TGCAGCGTCAAGTTACTAGCGGGAGTGGGGGAGCAGTACTTC. Amino acids: CSVKLLAGVGEQYF.

This clone occurred once. The chain employs TRBV25-1 and TRBJ1-2, with 7 bases fitting TRBD1. There are 14 residues in the CDR3. Germline values: CDR1 MGHDK, CDR2 SYGVNS. V lost 4 bases, J lost 4 bases, and 6 bases stayed unmatched. The CDR3 DNA is TGTGCCAGCAGTGGGGGACAGACCGGCTATGGCTACACCTTC. This codes for CASSGGQTGYGYTF.

This clone was seen a handful of times. This rearrangement joins TRBV5-1 to TRBJ1-1; 7 bases are a match to TRBD1. With 3 bases clipped from V and 2 bases from J, the junction kept 4 bases outside the gene matches. The CDR3 is made up of 14 amino acids. The germline V gene has CDR1 SGHRS and CDR2 YFSETQ. CDR3 sequence (DNA): TGCGCCAGCAGCTGGAGACAGGGTAACACTGAAGCTTTCTTT. It specifies CASSWRQGNTEAFF.

This clone was seen once. CDR3 loop: CASTKAGAGANVLTF. The CDR3 DNA sequence: TGTGCCAGCACAAAAGCAGGGGCTGGGGCCAACGTCCTGACTTTC. The rearrangement joins TRBV6-5 to TRBJ2-6, with a possible D match to TRBD1 (6 bases). V shed 7 bases and J shed 2 bases, with 12 bases lying between them. The CDR3 covers 15 residues. Germline loops: CDR1 MNHEY, CDR2 SVGAGI.

This chain links TRBV6-5 with TRBJ1-1, with 9 bases identical to TRBD1. Germline lookup yields CDR1 MNHEY and CDR2 SVGAGI. Trimming removed 6 bases from V and 8 bases from J; junction bases left unmatched: 7. The length of the CDR3 is 13 residues. The CDR3 sequence: CASSYVGTGEAFF. DNA for the CDR3: TGTGCCAGCAGCTACGTGGGGACAGGGGAAGCTTTCTTT.

The V call is TRBV9, the J call TRBJ2-3; no clear D. Germline CDR1 is SGDLS and CDR2 is YYNGEE. The CDR3 consists of 13 residues. V was clipped by 4 bases and J by 6 bases, with 12 bases between them. The CDR3 here is CASSPLSSDTQYF. DNA of the CDR3: TGTGCCAGCAGCCCCCTTAGTTCCGATACGCAGTATTTT. The full variable domain, rest sourced from reference TRBV9 and TRBJ2-3, is DSGVTQTPKHLITATGQRVTLRCSPRSGDLSVYWYQQSLDQGLQFLIQYYNGEERAKGNILERFSAQQFPDLHSELNLSSLELGDSALYFCASSPLSSDTQYFGPGTRLTVL.

The gene calls are TRBV4-3 and TRBJ2-1, with 10 bases fitting TRBD2. J was trimmed by 5 bases and V by 3 bases; bases with no gene match: 7. The CDR3 is 16 amino acids. Germline V gene sequence: CDR1 LGHNA, CDR2 YSLEER. The CDR3 region is CASSHLLAGAHNEQFF. The CDR3 nucleotides read TGCGCCAGCAGCCACCTCCTAGCGGGGGCACACAATGAGCAGTTCTTC.

This chain links TRBV30 with TRBJ1-2; D possibly corresponds to TRBD1 (6 bases). V gave up 0 bases and J gave up 2 bases, with 10 bases separating them. Per the germline V gene, CDR1 is GTSNPN and CDR2 is SVGIG (reference sequence). The CDR3 totals 14 residues. This CDR3 is CAWSVPDSNYGYTF. CDR3 bases: TGTGCCTGGAGTGTACCGGACAGCAACTATGGCTACACCTTC.

The J gene is TRBJ2-2, the V gene TRBV4-1; 14 bases agree with TRBD2. The CDR3 consists of 17 residues. Unmatched junction bases numbered 5, after V lost 4 bases and J lost 4 bases. Germline CDR1 and CDR2: MGHRA and YSYEKL. The CDR3 DNA reads TGCGCCAGCAGCCCGGGACTAGCGGGAGTGGCCACCGGGGAGCTGTTTTTT. As protein: CASSPGLAGVATGELFF.

J is TRBJ1-4 and V is TRBV2; maybe TRBD1 (6 bases). The germline CDR1 and CDR2 sequences are SNHLY and FYNNEI. This CDR3 comprises 13 residues. V lost 8 bases and J 4 bases, leaving 11 bases between the germline ends. CDR3 region: CASRTVNNEKLFF. CDR3 bases: TGTGCCAGCCGGACAGTAAATAATGAAAAACTGTTTTTT.

The rearrangement joins TRBV7-2 to TRBJ2-7, with 9 bases identical to TRBD2. Looked up from germline, CDR1 is SGHTA and CDR2 is FQGNSA. V lost 2 bases and J lost 4; bases outside the gene matches: 6. The CDR3 is 15 residues long. The DNA of the CDR3 is TGTGCCAGCAGCTTATCCGGGACTAGCAGTTACGAGCAGTACTTC. Translated: CASSLSGTSSYEQYF.

V usage is TRBV19 and J usage is TRBJ2-5; unclear D gene. This CDR3 spans 14 amino acids. The germline V gene encodes CDR1 LNHDA and CDR2 SQIVND (reference sequence). Trimming took 3 bases from V and 1 from J, leaving 9 bases between them. CDR3 loop: CASSISSSQETQYF. CDR3 in DNA: TGTGCCAGTAGTATTTCGTCTAGCCAAGAGACCCAGTACTTC. Filled out from reference TRBV19 and TRBJ2-5, the complete variable domain reads DGGITQSPKYLFRKEGQNVTLSCEQNLNHDAMYWYRQDPGQGLRLIYYSQIVNDFQKGDIAEGYSVSREKKESFPLTVTSAQKNPTAFYLCASSISSSQETQYFGPGTRLLVL.

The rearrangement uses TRBV19 and TRBJ2-7, with TRBD2 matching over 8 bases. The length of the CDR3 is 15 residues. Germline CDR1 and CDR2: LNHDA and SQIVND (reference sequence). Trimming removed 4 bases from V and 5 bases from J; junction bases left unmatched: 10. CDR3 in DNA: TGTGCCAGTAGTAGCCCCTCGGGAGGGAGAAACGAGCAGTACTTC. Protein sequence: CASSSPSGGRNEQYF.

This clone has more than one count but fewer than ten. The CDR3 coding sequence is TGTGCCAGCAGCTTAACGCAGGAAATCAATCAGCCCCAGCATTTT. This codes for CASSLTQEINQPQHF. This chain connects TRBV7-3 to TRBJ1-5; D gene unclear. Trimming shortened V by 0 bases and J by 3 bases, and 9 bases separated the two germline ends. This CDR3 is 15 amino acids long. Germline V gives CDR1 SGHTA, CDR2 FQGTGA.

The V call is TRBV5-6, the J call TRBJ2-6; TRBD1 might be the D (5 bases). Germline V CDR1 and CDR2: SGHDT, YYEEEE. Trimming took off 2 bases at V and 0 bases at J, with 15 bases between the two ends. The CDR3 has 18 residues. CDR3 sequence reads: CASSLQVLLLSGANVLTF. The CDR3 bases are TGTGCCAGCAGCTTACAGGTCCTATTGCTCTCTGGGGCCAACGTCCTGACTTTC.

The rearrangement links TRBV18 to TRBJ1-1; 7 positions match TRBD1. The V and J ends lost 2 bases and 1 base, in that order; junction bases with no gene match: 4. The CDR3 is 15 residues long. The germline V gene has CDR1 KGHSH and CDR2 LQKENI. The chain's CDR3 is CASSPKGAKNTEAFF. The DNA of the CDR3 is TGTGCCAGCTCACCAAAGGGGGCTAAGAACACTGAAGCTTTCTTT. Full variable domain (missing parts from reference TRBV18 and TRBJ1-1): NAGVMQNPRHLVRRRGQEARLRCSPMKGHSHVYWYRQLPEEGLKFMVYLQKENIIDESGMPKERFSAEFPKEGPSILRIQQVVRGDSAAYFCASSPKGAKNTEAFFGQGTRLTVV.

The chain links TRBV18 to TRBJ2-1, with 12 bases matching TRBD2. Germline V gene sequence: CDR1 KGHSH, CDR2 LQKENI. The CDR3 length is 15 residues. With V trimmed by 6 bases and J by 10 bases, 10 bases remained unmatched. The CDR3 sequence: CASSPGLAGRGEQFF. CDR3 nucleotide sequence: TGTGCCAGCTCTCCCGGACTAGCGGGACGAGGGGAGCAGTTCTTC. Together with reference TRBV18 and TRBJ2-1, the CDR3 gives the full variable domain: NAGVMQNPRHLVRRRGQEARLRCSPMKGHSHVYWYRQLPEEGLKFMVYLQKENIIDESGMPKERFSAEFPKEGPSILRIQQVVRGDSAAYFCASSPGLAGRGEQFFGPGTRLTVL.